What follows are 9 T cell receptor beta chains derived from one specimen sequenced in a study of CD8 T cells in ankylosing spondylitis. Findings and limits, study-wide: For ankylosing spondylitis blood, a TCR beta motif of several highly homologous variants appeared characteristic.

TCRdb re-derived calls from the 5' RACE reads in MiXCR, one entry per CDR3 protein. This sample has about 220,000 distinct CDR3 sequences, with approximately 7.3% found just once. The antigens for these receptors are not known. Sequences were obtained from blood, either unsorted or a sorted T cell fraction (not recorded which). Receptor source: a male donor with ankylosing spondylitis.

J is TRBJ2-7 and V is TRBV6-2 or TRBV6-3, with 7 bases lining up with TRBD2. CDR1 MNHEY and CDR2 SVGEGT come from the germline V gene. The trim removed 5 bases at V and 5 bases at J, leaving 9 bases unmatched. CDR3 length equals 14 residues. CDR3 in amino acids: CASSLGLEPDEQYF. Here the CDR3 DNA reads TGTGCCAGCAGTCTAGGACTAGAACCCGACGAGCAGTACTTC.

V gene TRBV9 combines with J gene TRBJ1-2; possible D gene TRBD1, 5 bases. The CDR3 contains 14 residues. Germline V lookup: CDR1 SGDLS, CDR2 YYNGEE. V lost 0 bases and J lost 4, with 10 bases in between. The CDR3 DNA sequence: TGTGCCAGCAGCGTAGCGGGGCCGGGCTATGGCTACACCTTC. As protein: CASSVAGPGYGYTF.

There are a few counts of this clonotype. This chain uses TRBV5-1 with TRBJ2-5; either TRBD1 or TRBD2 may supply D (5 bases each). Trimming left V 3 bases short and J 1 base short, with 19 bases between. Per the germline V gene, CDR1 is SGHRS and CDR2 is YFSETQ. The CDR3 spans 17 residues. The CDR3 nucleotides read TGCGCCAGCAGCTCTGTTCCAGGGAGACCAAGCCAAGAGACCCAGTACTTC. Amino acids: CASSSVPGRPSQETQYF. The variable domain in full, with the rest retrieved from reference TRBV5-1 and TRBJ2-5, is KAGVTQTPRYLIKTRGQQVTLSCSPISGHRSVSWYQQTPGQGLQFLFEYFSETQRNKGNFPGRFSGRQFSNSRSEMNVSTLELGDSALYLCASSSVPGRPSQETQYFGPGTRLLVL.

This clonotype was seen at least ten times. The chain uses TRBV5-5 and TRBJ2-7; D uncertain. The CDR3 length is 15 residues. CDR1 SGHKS and CDR2 YYEKEE come from the germline V gene (reference sequence). V lost 2 bases to trimming and J lost 2 bases, with 14 bases between them. CDR3 sequence reads: CASSFKSQQPYEQYF. In DNA, the CDR3 is TGTGCCAGCAGCTTTAAATCACAGCAACCCTACGAGCAGTACTTC.

This clonotype has a count of ten or more. The chain uses TRBV4-2 and TRBJ2-1, with D perhaps matching TRBD2 (5 bases). The CDR3 sequence is 15 residues long. V gave up 1 base and J gave up 0 bases, with 7 bases separating them. Germline V lookup: CDR1 LGHNA, CDR2 YNFKEQ. CDR3 in amino acids: CASSQGTYSYNEQFF. CDR3 nucleotide sequence: TGTGCCAGCAGCCAAGGGACTTACTCCTACAATGAGCAGTTCTTC.

This clonotype was seen a few times. The chain joins TRBV11-2 to TRBJ1-2; D gene ambiguous. CDR3 length: 13 residues. Germline V gives CDR1 SGHAT, CDR2 FQNNGV. Trimming took off 4 bases at V and 4 bases at J, with 10 bases between the two ends. CDR3 sequence (DNA): TGTGCCAGCAGCTCCGGGTCCCTCTATGGCTACACCTTC. Protein product: CASSSGSLYGYTF. The full variable domain, with the rest looked up from reference TRBV11-2 and TRBJ1-2, is EAGVAQSPRYKIIEKRQSVAFWCNPISGHATLYWYQQILGQGPKLLIQFQNNGVVDDSQLPKDRFSAERLKGVDSTLKIQPAKLEDSAVYLCASSSGSLYGYTFGSGTRLTVV.

The chain employs TRBV24-1 and TRBJ2-1; 10 bases are a match to TRBD2. V lost 0 bases and J lost 2; bases outside the gene matches: 3. Germline V gene sequence: CDR1 KGHDR, CDR2 SFDVKD. CDR3 length: 17 residues. CDR3 loop: CATSDLRSGGTYNEQFF. The CDR3 coding sequence is TGTGCCACCAGTGATTTGCGTAGCGGGGGGACCTACAATGAGCAGTTCTTC.

This clonotype was counted many times. This chain's CDR3 is CASSLSRESNQPQHF. The CDR3 nucleotides are TGCGCCAGCAGCCTTTCTCGGGAAAGCAATCAGCCCCAGCATTTT. The V and J genes are TRBV4-3 and TRBJ1-5; D not resolved. Germline V lookup: CDR1 LGHNA, CDR2 YSLEER. Deletions cut 4 bases from V and 1 base from J, with 11 bases between. CDR3 length: 15 amino acids.

This clonotype has at least ten counts. The V and J genes are TRBV4-1 and TRBJ2-3, with 8 bases identical to TRBD1. Germline V gene lookup returns CDR1 MGHRA and CDR2 YSYEKL. J lost 5 bases, V lost 3 bases, and 4 bases had no gene match. CDR3 length: 14 residues. CDR3 sequence (DNA): TGCGCCAGCAGCCACGGACAGGGCGGAGATACGCAGTATTTT. Translated: CASSHGQGGDTQYF.